Listed below are T cell receptor beta chains from one sample, sequenced in a study of beta chain features in type 1 diabetes. Libraries were prepared by immunoSEQ multiplex PCR; TCRdb keeps only in-frame clonotypes and omits some of them. There are 640,000 or so clones in the sample; 11% to 15% occur only once, and just under 0.04% lies in the top ten. Sequenced sample: naive CD4+ T cells from blood. These receptors were taken from a man aged 18 to 29 with type 1 diabetes. CDR3s include the opening cysteine and the closing phenylalanine or tryptophan. A D gene is named only where the DNA matches it firmly. Clone size is stated in some rows and not others, as once, few, many or a class when expanded.

d_call: TRBD2; v_call: TRBV13; j_call: TRBJ2-1; clone_size: .; cdr3_length: 13; cdr3_aa: CASSLSSGRVAFF; cdr3_nt: TGTGCCAGCAGCTTATCGAGCGGGAGGGTAGCGTTCTTC
d_call: .; v_call: TRBV28; j_call: TRBJ2-7; clone_size: few; cdr3_length: 13; cdr3_aa: CATIRDPTYEQYF; cdr3_nt: TGTGCCACCATCAGGGATCCTACCTACGAGCAGTACTTC
d_call: TRBD1; v_call: TRBV25-1; j_call: TRBJ1-2; clone_size: few; cdr3_length: 14; cdr3_aa: CASSEVRGRVGYTF; cdr3_nt: TGTGCCAGCAGTGAAGTCAGGGGGCGCGTTGGCTACACCTTC
d_call: TRBD1; v_call: TRBV28; j_call: TRBJ1-1; clone_size: .; cdr3_length: 12; cdr3_aa: CAIPGQGNEAFF; cdr3_nt: TGTGCCATTCCGGGACAGGGTAATGAAGCTTTCTTT
d_call: .; v_call: TRBV7-9; j_call: TRBJ1-2; clone_size: few; cdr3_length: 11; cdr3_aa: CASSPGYGYTF; cdr3_nt: TGTGCCAGCAGCCCGGGATATGGCTACACCTTC
d_call: .; v_call: TRBV4-3; j_call: TRBJ2-2; clone_size: .; cdr3_length: 14; cdr3_aa: CASSQEPTGGELFF; cdr3_nt: TGCGCCAGCAGCCAAGAACCAACCGGCGGGGAGCTGTTTTTT
d_call: .; v_call: TRBV4-3; j_call: TRBJ1-5; clone_size: .; cdr3_length: 15; cdr3_aa: CASSQDVRINQPQHF; cdr3_nt: TGCGCCAGCAGCCAAGATGTGCGGATCAATCAGCCCCAGCATTTT
d_call: .; v_call: TRBV19; j_call: TRBJ2-7; clone_size: few; cdr3_length: 14; cdr3_aa: CASSTGTSSYEQYF; cdr3_nt: TGTGCCAGTAGTACGGGGACATCGTCCTACGAGCAGTACTTC
d_call: TRBD2; v_call: TRBV7-2; j_call: TRBJ2-1; clone_size: .; cdr3_length: 15; cdr3_aa: CASSPTSGGAGEQFF; cdr3_nt: TGTGCCAGCAGCCCGACTAGCGGGGGGGCCGGTGAGCAGTTCTTC
d_call: .; v_call: TRBV2; j_call: TRBJ1-1; clone_size: .; cdr3_length: 13; cdr3_aa: CASSEDTNTEAFF; cdr3_nt: TGTGCCAGCAGTGAGGATACGAACACTGAAGCTTTCTTT